This T cell receptor beta chain originates from a study of OX40 agonist ivuxolimab in advanced cancers. Points on this clone: Its antigen remains unidentified.

CDR1 and CDR2 from the germline V gene are GTSNPN and SVGIG (reference sequence). V lost 0 bases and J 6 bases, leaving 9 bases between the germline ends. CDR3 length equals 12 residues. Clones were sequenced by immunoSEQ multiplex PCR, and TCRdb holds only the in-frame ones, with some missing. The sample holds tens of thousands of clones, roughly three quarters seen once. General study results and limits: Partial responders at 0.1-3.0 mg/kg showed near-lowest clonal expansion.

The sequences come from CD4+ or CD8+ T cells sorted from blood, collected in a trial of the OX40 agonist ivuxolimab. The TCR was taken from an adult with an advanced solid tumor such as melanoma, head and neck, liver or kidney cancer. The chain uses TRBV30 and TRBJ2-7; D is unclear. Here the CDR3 DNA reads TGTGCCTGGAGTGTAACCCAGTCCGAGCAGTACTTC. Its protein product is CAWSVTQSEQYF.